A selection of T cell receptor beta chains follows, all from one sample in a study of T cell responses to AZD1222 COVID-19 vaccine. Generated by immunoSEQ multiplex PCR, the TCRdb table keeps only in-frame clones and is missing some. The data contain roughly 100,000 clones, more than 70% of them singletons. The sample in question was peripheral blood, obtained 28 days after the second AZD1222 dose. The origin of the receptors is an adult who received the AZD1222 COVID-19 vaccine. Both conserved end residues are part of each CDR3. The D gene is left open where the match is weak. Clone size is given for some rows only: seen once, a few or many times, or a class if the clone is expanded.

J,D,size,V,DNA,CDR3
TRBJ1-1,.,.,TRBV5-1,TGCGCCAGCAGCTTGGGGGGGGCCGAGGCTGAAGCTTTCTTT,CASSLGGAEAEAFF
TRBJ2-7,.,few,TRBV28,TGTGCCAGCAGTTTAGGCCTAGCTTTGGCCGAGCAGTACTTC,CASSLGLALAEQYF
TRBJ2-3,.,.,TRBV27,TGTGCCAGCAGTTTACTCGGCGGAGCTAGCACAGATACGCAGTATTTT,CASSLLGGASTDTQYF
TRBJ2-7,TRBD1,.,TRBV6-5,TGTGCCAGCTTGAGGGGGCAAGTTAGGTCCTACGAGCAGTACTTC,CASLRGQVRSYEQYF
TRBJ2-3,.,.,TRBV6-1,TGTGCCAGCAGTGAACATAGTGACTCCTCCACAGATACGCAGTATTTT,CASSEHSDSSTDTQYF
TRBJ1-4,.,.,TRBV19,TGTGCCAGTAGTATATCGGAGGGCAGGAGTAATGAAAAACTGTTTTTT,CASSISEGRSNEKLFF
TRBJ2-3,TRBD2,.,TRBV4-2,TGTGCCAGCAGCCATCTCCCTAGCGGGGGCCTTAGCACAGATACGCAGTATTTT,CASSHLPSGGLSTDTQYF
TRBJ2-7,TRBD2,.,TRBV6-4,TGTGCGATAAGGACTAGCGGGAGATCGTCCTACGAGCAGTACTTC,CAIRTSGRSSYEQYF
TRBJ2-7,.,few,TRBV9,TGTGCCAGCAGCGCAGACATAATCAGCTCCTACGAGCAGTACTTC,CASSADIISSYEQYF
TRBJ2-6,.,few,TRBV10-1,TGCGCCAGCAGATTCTCTAGCTCTGGGGCCAACGTCCTGACTTTC,CASRFSSSGANVLTF
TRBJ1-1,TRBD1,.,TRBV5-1,TGCGCCAGCAGCGACCCCGGGACAGGGTCTGAAGCTTTCTTT,CASSDPGTGSEAFF
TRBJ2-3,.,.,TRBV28,TGTGCCAGCAGTTTGTCTAGTGGCACAGATACGCAGTATTTT,CASSLSSGTDTQYF
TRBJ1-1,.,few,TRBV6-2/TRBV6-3,TGTGCCAGCAGTTACAACCCCCGCTCGGGAACTGAAGCTTTCTTT,CASSYNPRSGTEAFF
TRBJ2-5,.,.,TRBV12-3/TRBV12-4,TGTGCCAGCAGGGACATACAGGGAGAGACCCAGTACTTC,CASRDIQGETQYF
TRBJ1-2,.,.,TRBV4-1,TGCGCCAGCAGCCATCGACTAACAGCGGAACTACCTGAGACGGAGCCGACGGGTTGG,CASSHRLTAELPETEPTGW
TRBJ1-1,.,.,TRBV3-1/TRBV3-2,TGTGCCAGCAGCCAAAGTCCCGGGAGAACTGAAGCTTTCTTT,CASSQSPGRTEAFF
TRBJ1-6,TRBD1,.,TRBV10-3,TGTGCCATCACAGGACAGGGGACCCGAAACAATTCACCCCTCCACTTT,CAITGQGTRNNSPLHF
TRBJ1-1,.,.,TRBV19,TGTGCCAGTAGTATAGGTCGGGGCACTGAAGCTTTCTTT,CASSIGRGTEAFF
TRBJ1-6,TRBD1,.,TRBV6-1,TGTGCCAGCAGTGAGGGACAGGCGAGAAATTCACCCCTCCACTTT,CASSEGQARNSPLHF
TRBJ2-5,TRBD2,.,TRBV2,TGTGCCAGCAGTGATCCGGTCACTAGCGGGACCCAGTACTTC,CASSDPVTSGTQYF